Each of the 8 T cell receptor beta chains below was sequenced from the same sample in a study of spatial heterogeneity in lung cancer. TCRdb processed the 5' RACE reads anew with MiXCR; each CDR3 protein has one entry. The sample contains about 85,000 distinct CDR3 sequences, approximately 21% of which appear only once. Time point noted: sample taken at primary tumor resection. Sequencing was performed on whole RNA extracted from tumor and nontumor lung tissue, or from frozen PBMC, and the material was left unsorted. The source material was PBMCs, sampled at surgery. The receptors were gathered from a male donor with early-stage non-small cell lung cancer.

This clonotype has only a few counts. The rearrangement links TRBV30 to TRBJ1-2; unclear D gene. Germline lookup yields CDR1 GTSNPN and CDR2 SVGIG (reference sequence). The ends were cut back, 0 bases at V and 2 bases at J, with 16 bases in the middle. The CDR3 consists of 16 residues. The CDR3 DNA reads TGTGCCTGGAGTGTAGGGCAACTGCGGGCAAACTATGGCTACACCTTC. Translation: CAWSVGQLRANYGYTF.

This clonotype was seen a handful of times. The chain combines TRBV2 with TRBJ1-5; D gene uncertain. V dropped 4 bases and J dropped 0 bases, with 7 bases sitting between them. Germline V gene lookup returns CDR1 SNHLY and CDR2 FYNNEI. The CDR3 runs to 14 residues. This CDR3 is CASSGIDSNQPQHF. The CDR3 region has the DNA TGTGCCAGCAGTGGGATAGATAGCAATCAGCCCCAGCATTTT.

The table lists this clonotype with a few counts. The chain is built from TRBV10-3 and TRBJ2-2; no clear D. Between the trimmed V and J ends, which lost 0 bases and 7 bases, there was a span of 3 bases. This CDR3 has 12 residues. Germline V lookup: CDR1 ENHRY, CDR2 SYGVKD. The CDR3 sequence is CAISESGGELFF. CDR3 DNA sequence: TGTGCCATCAGTGAGTCTGGCGGGGAGCTGTTTTTT.

There are a few counts of this clonotype. The CDR3 spells CATSDSGQGSYNEQFF. CDR3 DNA: TGTGCCACCAGTGATTCGGGACAGGGGTCGTACAATGAGCAGTTCTTC. The J gene is TRBJ2-1, the V gene TRBV24-1, with 10 bases aligning to TRBD1. V gave up 2 bases and J gave up 4 bases; unmatched junction bases: 4. The CDR3 extends over 16 amino acids. Germline V CDR1 and CDR2: KGHDR, SFDVKD.

This clonotype was counted between two and nine times. The rearrangement joins TRBV10-3 to TRBJ1-4, with D tentatively TRBD1 (5 bases). Per germline, CDR1 ENHRY and CDR2 SYGVKD. The CDR3 sequence is 13 residues long. V shed 5 bases and J shed 7 bases, with 11 bases lying between them. The CDR3 here is CAISSGGGEKLFF. As DNA, the CDR3 is TGTGCCATCAGTAGCGGGGGTGGTGAAAAACTGTTTTTT.

V is TRBV20-1 and J is TRBJ1-5; D is perhaps TRBD1 (6 bases). This CDR3 comprises 15 residues. CDR1 and CDR2 (germline): DFQATT, SNEGSKA (reference sequence). Trimming took off 3 bases at V and 0 bases at J, with 12 bases between the two ends. The CDR3 region has the DNA TGCAGTGCTAGCAGGGGCCCCGGTAGCAATCAGCCCCAGCATTTT. Translating gives CSASRGPGSNQPQHF.

This clonotype has ten or more counts. This chain links TRBV4-1 with TRBJ2-1; a possible D gene is TRBD2 (5 bases). The CDR3 totals 11 residues. V was trimmed by 4 bases and J by 9 bases, leaving 7 bases between them. The germline CDR1 and CDR2 sequences are MGHRA and YSYEKL. CDR3: CASSRGREQFF. The CDR3 nucleotides are TGCGCCAGCAGCCGCGGGCGTGAGCAGTTCTTC.

The chain employs TRBV15 and TRBJ1-2; 7 nucleotides agree with TRBD1. The CDR3 has 12 residues. CDR1 is LNHNV, CDR2 YYDKDF, per germline (reference sequence). The junction had 3 bases not matched to a gene; V was cut back by 8 bases and J by 3 bases. CDR3 protein: CATRDSDYGYTF. The CDR3 coding sequence is TGTGCCACCCGGGACAGTGACTATGGCTACACCTTC.